The clone carrying this TCR beta chain occurred many times. In building TCR beta libraries, iRepertoire HTBI primers were used together with Arm-PCR of CDR3 regions. Each CDR3 protein gets one entry after TCRdb re-called the multiplex PCR reads with MiXCR. The sample has roughly 560,000 distinct CDR3 sequences; roughly a sixth are singletons. Noted time point: newly diagnosed GD, antithyroid drugs for less than 3 months. PBMCs provided the RNA from which the TCR library was made. V lost 4 bases to trimming and J lost 5 bases; unmatched junction nucleotides: 10. Germline V CDR1 and CDR2: SGHRS, YFSETQ. This CDR3 has 17 amino acids. The sample belongs to a study of regulatory T cells in long-lasting Graves disease. The sample also formed part of further work on T cells in Graves' hyperthyroidism and ophthalmopathy.

This TCR was recovered from a woman aged 35 to 60 with Graves disease. The material sequenced was peripheral blood mononuclear cells (PBMCs), taken at new diagnosis, from a patient treated with antithyroid drugs. The chain joins TRBV5-1 to TRBJ2-1, with TRBD2 matching over 12 bases. The CDR3 sequence: CASSPGASGGADNEQFF. The CDR3 DNA is TGCGCCAGCAGCCCCGGGGCTAGCGGGGGGGCCGACAATGAGCAGTTCTTC.